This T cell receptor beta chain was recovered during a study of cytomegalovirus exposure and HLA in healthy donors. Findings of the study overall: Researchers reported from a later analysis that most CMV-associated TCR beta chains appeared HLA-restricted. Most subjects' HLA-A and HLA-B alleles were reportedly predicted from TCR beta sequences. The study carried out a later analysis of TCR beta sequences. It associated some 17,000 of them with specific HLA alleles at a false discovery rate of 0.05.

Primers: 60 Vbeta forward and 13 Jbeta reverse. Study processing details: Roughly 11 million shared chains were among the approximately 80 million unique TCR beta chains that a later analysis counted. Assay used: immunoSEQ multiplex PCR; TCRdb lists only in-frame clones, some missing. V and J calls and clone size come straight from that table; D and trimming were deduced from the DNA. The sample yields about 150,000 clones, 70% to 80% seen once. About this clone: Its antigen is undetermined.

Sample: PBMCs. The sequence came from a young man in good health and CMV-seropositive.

This CDR3 is CASSLGAGSQPQHF. CDR3 nucleotides: TGTGCCAGCAGCTTGGGGGCGGGGAGTCAGCCCCAGCATTTT. V and J are TRBV5-6 and TRBJ1-5; D remains ambiguous. Trimming stripped 0 bases from V and 6 bases from J, with 10 bases between. This CDR3 region has 14 residues. Germline V lookup: CDR1 SGHDT, CDR2 YYEEEE.